The clone carrying this T cell receptor (beta chain) has only a few counts. The antigen is undetermined. The Oncomine TCR Beta short-read assay was applied to DNA of cultured CD4+ T cells. TCRdb re-called the PCR reads with MiXCR, one entry per CDR3 protein. The data hold tens of thousands of distinct CDR3 sequences, with approximately 59% observed a single time. This sample was included in a study of vaccination and CD4 T cells after COVID-19. The CDR3 length is 13 residues. V gave up 6 bases and J gave up 1 base, with 12 bases separating them. The germline V gene has CDR1 DFQATT and CDR2 SNEGSKA (reference sequence). Treatment here: approximately nine-day PBMC culture with coronavirus spike peptide pools or control peptides (ViraFEST assay).

This receptor was obtained from a human donor who had recovered from COVID-19. The rearrangement links TRBV20-1 to TRBJ1-1, with a weak D call TRBD1 (5 bases). Sequenced input: CD4+ T cells from blood, cultured in vitro. CDR3 in amino acids: CSAGAGQNTEAFF. In DNA, the CDR3 is TGCAGTGCCGGCGCAGGACAGAACACTGAAGCTTTCTTT.